This TCR beta chain was sequenced in a study of cytomegalovirus exposure and HLA in healthy donors. Study details: The Caucasian-associated ancestry cluster held roughly 80% of roughly 370 genotyped donors.

General study points: By a later analysis, the bulk of CMV-associated TCR beta chains appeared HLA-restricted.

PCR was performed using 60 Vbeta and 13 Jbeta primers. Produced via immunoSEQ multiplex PCR; TCRdb's table is partial and in-frame only. This repertoire shows 150,000 to 200,000 clones, around 86% found once; its top ten account for approximately 0.74%. The CDR3 extends over 13 amino acids. With 4 bases removed from V and 4 bases from J, the gap between germline ends came to 11 bases. In germline, CDR1 is MNHEY, CDR2 SVGAGI. Comment on this clone: Antigen specificity is unknown.

The sample consisted of PBMCs. This TCR came from a woman aged 18-29 years in good health and CMV-seronegative. J is TRBJ2-7 and V is TRBV6-5, with D perhaps TRBD2 (7 bases). In DNA form, the CDR3 reads TGTGCCAGCAGTTTGGGAGGGGGTTACGAGCAGTACTTC. As protein: CASSLGGGYEQYF.